These 21 T cell receptor beta chains were sequenced from one sample in a study of T cells in Graves' hyperthyroidism and ophthalmopathy. RNA transcripts provided the source from which TCR beta CDR3 regions were amplified. The HTBI set primed first-round TCR CDR3 RT-PCR. One entry per CDR3 protein, called by TCRdb with MiXCR from the multiplex PCR reads. This table has under 550,000 distinct CDR3 sequences, 15% to 20% appearing once. The sequenced sample consisted of blood. The receptors originated from a middle-aged man with Graves' ophthalmopathy.

This clonotype came up many times. The rearrangement links TRBV20-1 to TRBJ2-1, with 7 bases identical to TRBD1. The CDR3 totals 12 residues. Trimming took 6 bases from V and 8 from J; bases not matched to a gene: 7. The germline CDR1 and CDR2 sequences are DFQATT and SNEGSKA (reference sequence). CDR3 in DNA: TGCAGTGCAAGACAGGGAATGCATGAGCAGTTCTTC. Amino acid sequence: CSARQGMHEQFF.

As concerns this clonotype: One end of the junction varies from germline; a read error may be responsible. The chain uses TRBV11-2 and TRBJ2-7, with 9 positions matching TRBD2. The germline V gene encodes CDR1 SGHAT and CDR2 FQNNGV. The CDR3 has 16 residues. The CDR3, as DNA: TGTGCCAGCAGCTTAGCTTGGCTAGCGGGAAGGTACGGGCAGTACTTC. It is translated as CASSLAWLAGRYGQYF.

The rearrangement joins TRBV20-1 to TRBJ2-7; no definite D call. Trimming stripped 0 bases from V and 0 bases from J, with 9 bases between. Germline CDR1 reads DFQATT; CDR2 reads SNEGSKA (reference sequence). The CDR3 has 14 amino acids. Written as DNA, the CDR3 is TGCAGTGCTAGAGATCAACGGGTCTCCTACGAGCAGTACTTC. This translates into CSARDQRVSYEQYF.

This clonotype was detected a few times. V gene TRBV3-1 combines with J gene TRBJ2-1; D is unresolved. This CDR3 contains 17 residues. Germline CDR1 reads LGHDT; CDR2 reads YNNKEL (reference sequence). Trimming shortened V by 0 bases and J by 6 bases, and 18 bases separated the two germline ends. CDR3 region: CASSQDVGPVVSNEQFF. The CDR3 DNA reads TGTGCCAGCAGCCAAGATGTAGGCCCCGTTGTTAGCAATGAGCAGTTCTTC.

This clonotype has a count of ten or more. The rearrangement joins TRBV30 to TRBJ1-6, with D possibly being TRBD1 (6 bases). V was clipped by 1 base and J by 9 bases, with 13 bases between them. The CDR3 has 14 residues. CDR1 and CDR2 from the germline V gene are GTSNPN and SVGIG (reference sequence). The DNA for the CDR3 is TGTGCCTGGAGTGAAGGGACATCGGCTTCACCCCTCCACTTT. Translation gives CAWSEGTSASPLHF.

This clonotype was recorded at least ten times. The chain uses TRBV18 and TRBJ2-5; 10 nucleotides line up with TRBD1. Trimming removed 2 bases from V and 4 bases from J; junction bases left unmatched: 1. This CDR3 region has 14 residues. CDR1 is KGHSH, CDR2 LQKENI, per germline. CDR3 nucleotides: TGTGCCAGCTCACCAAGACAGGGGGCAGAGACCCAGTACTTC. Protein product: CASSPRQGAETQYF.

The CDR3 sequence: CASSPLNGRVYNEQFF. The CDR3 DNA reads as TGTGCCAGCTCACCACTTAACGGGAGGGTCTACAATGAGCAGTTCTTC. This sequence joins TRBV18 and TRBJ2-1, with TRBD2 matching 8 bases. Germline trimming cut 1 base from V and 3 bases from J; bases unmatched to any gene: 5. The germline V gene encodes CDR1 KGHSH and CDR2 LQKENI. The CDR3 is 16 amino acids. The complete variable domain, with remaining parts taken from reference TRBV18 and TRBJ2-1, reads NAGVMQNPRHLVRRRGQEARLRCSPMKGHSHVYWYRQLPEEGLKFMVYLQKENIIDESGMPKERFSAEFPKEGPSILRIQQVVRGDSAAYFCASSPLNGRVYNEQFFGPGTRLTVL.

This clonotype was observed a few times. The chain employs TRBV20-1 and TRBJ2-1; 10 bases are shared with TRBD2. The CDR3 runs 12 residues. Germline loops: CDR1 DFQATT, CDR2 SNEGSKA (reference sequence). CDR3 amino acids: CSVSSGSNEQFF. DNA of the CDR3: TGCAGCGTCTCTAGCGGGAGTAATGAGCAGTTCTTC.

J is TRBJ2-1 and V is TRBV18; tentative D call: TRBD1 (5 bases). Per germline, CDR1 KGHSH and CDR2 LQKENI. The CDR3 contains 14 residues. V was clipped by 3 bases and J by 10 bases, with 16 bases between them. CDR3 bases: TGTGCCAGCTCACCGGGGCACCCCAAAGCCGAGCAGTTCTTC. Translated, it gives CASSPGHPKAEQFF.

This clonotype has a count of ten or more. This chain connects TRBV11-2 to TRBJ2-7, with D uncertain. Trimming removed 5 bases at V and 7 bases at J, with 21 bases between. The CDR3 has 15 amino acids. Germline-derived CDR1 and CDR2 are SGHAT and FQNNGV. The CDR3 DNA sequence: TGTGCCAGCAGCCCTTCGGCCGGAGCAGTATGGGAGCAGTACTTC. Its translation is CASSPSAGAVWEQYF.

There are a few counts of this clonotype. The chain has TRBV5-1 and TRBJ2-7; a weak D match, TRBD2 (5 bases). The CDR3 extends over 13 amino acids. V was pared by 4 bases and J by 6 bases, with 14 bases between. In germline, CDR1 is SGHRS, CDR2 YFSETQ. CDR3 bases: TGCGCCAGCAGCCTTAACAGAGGGAGCGAGCAGTACTTC. As protein: CASSLNRGSEQYF.

This clonotype has a count of ten or more. The CDR3 DNA reads as TGTGCCAGCAGCCCCTCCTCCGGGAGGAACACTGAAGCTTTCTTT. It is translated as CASSPSSGRNTEAFF. The chain uses TRBV7-8 and TRBJ1-1; no clear D. Trimming cost V 5 bases and J 1 base, with 14 bases left between them. CDR3 length equals 15 residues. The germline CDR1 and CDR2 sequences are SGHVS and FQNEAQ.

This clonotype was counted many times. The V gene is TRBV20-1, the J gene TRBJ2-3; the match to TRBD2 covers 11 bases. Germline CDR1 reads DFQATT; CDR2 reads SNEGSKA (reference sequence). The CDR3 has 15 residues. Trimming removed 6 bases from V and 4 bases from J; junction bases left unmatched: 9. The CDR3 coding sequence is TGCAGTGCAATTTCCGGGACTAGCGGATCAGATACGCAGTATTTT. Residues: CSAISGTSGSDTQYF.

Here the CDR3 reads CASSFYRMDRGQSNYGYTF. The CDR3 nucleotides are TGTGCCAGCAGCTTCTACCGCATGGACAGGGGGCAGTCTAACTATGGCTACACCTTC. The chain links TRBV7-9 to TRBJ1-2; 11 bases map to TRBD1. The germline V gene has CDR1 SEHNR and CDR2 FQNEAQ (reference sequence). The ends lost 3 bases at V and 0 bases at J; junction bases unmatched: 12. This CDR3 comprises 19 residues.

The chain is built from TRBV20-1 and TRBJ2-5, with TRBD2 matching over 7 bases. V was clipped by 2 bases and J by 5 bases; unmatched bases: 5. Per the germline V gene, CDR1 is DFQATT and CDR2 is SNEGSKA (reference sequence). CDR3 length: 13 residues. The CDR3 DNA sequence: TGCAGTGCTAGATTGGGACTAATGGAGACCCAGTACTTC. It yields the protein CSARLGLMETQYF.

The genes are TRBV7-2 and TRBJ2-6; the D is unclear. The germline V gene encodes CDR1 SGHTA and CDR2 FQGNSA. Trimming left V 2 bases short and J 4 bases short, with 3 bases between. The CDR3 has 13 amino acids. The CDR3, as DNA: TGTGCCAGCAGCTTATTAGGGGCCAACGTCCTGACTTTC. Translated: CASSLLGANVLTF.

This chain uses TRBV11-2 with TRBJ2-3, with 13 bases aligning to TRBD2. Germline lookup yields CDR1 SGHAT and CDR2 FQNNGV. V lost 8 bases to trimming and J lost 4 bases; unmatched junction nucleotides: 18. The CDR3 is 19 amino acids. The CDR3 region is CASGYPPTGTSGVSDTQYF. In nucleotides, the CDR3 is TGTGCCAGCGGATACCCCCCTACCGGGACTAGCGGGGTCTCAGATACGCAGTATTTT.

The chain couples TRBV14 to TRBJ2-5; D remains ambiguous. V was shortened by 8 bases and J by 5 bases, with 18 bases between the two germline ends. The CDR3 runs 14 residues. Germline V gene data show CDR1 as SGHDN and CDR2 as FVKESK. The CDR3 reads CASSSFSSVETQYF. The CDR3 DNA reads as TGTGCCAGCTCCTCCTTCAGTTCAGTCGAGACCCAGTACTTC.

V gene TRBV19 combines with J gene TRBJ1-1, with D unresolved. Germline-derived CDR1 and CDR2 are LNHDA and SQIVND (reference sequence). The CDR3 extends over 12 amino acids. CDR3 region: CAWEVRGTEAFF. The CDR3 DNA sequence: TGTGCTTGGGAGGTACGGGGCACTGAAGCTTTCTTT.

The chain joins TRBV12-3 or TRBV12-4 to TRBJ1-5; possible D gene TRBD1, 6 bases. V dropped 7 bases and J dropped 2 bases, with 15 bases sitting between them. There are 15 residues in the CDR3. The CDR3 DNA reads TGTGCCAGCACCCTCGGGACAATAGGCAATCAGCCCCAGCATTTT. This encodes CASTLGTIGNQPQHF.

This clonotype showed up just a few times. This chain uses TRBV5-4 with TRBJ2-7; 9 bases match TRBD2. V was pared by 9 bases and J by 7 bases, with 11 bases of the junction left unmatched. The CDR3 totals 13 residues. CDR1 and CDR2 (germline): SGHNT, YYREEE (reference sequence). The CDR3 DNA reads TGTGCCATCGGGGGGACTAGCCTGGGTGAGCAGTACTTC. Translation gives CAIGGTSLGEQYF.